This T cell receptor beta chain was captured by sequencing in a study of CD8+CD57+ T cells in acquired aplastic anemia. TCR beta VDJ and CDR3 were profiled, and genomic DNA was the template. MiXCR, applied by TCRdb to the reads, yields one record per CDR3 protein. The sample yields roughly 170,000 distinct CDR3 sequences, around 60% seen once. With V trimmed by 5 bases and J by 4 bases, 5 bases remained unmatched. Germline V lookup: CDR1 SGDLS, CDR2 YYNGEE. This CDR3 has 15 amino acids. This clonotype appeared a few times. The source of this sequence is a human donor in good health. Sequenced material: sorted CD4+, CD8+, or CD8+CD57+ T cells (not recorded which) from PBMCs. The gene calls are TRBV9 and TRBJ2-3; 12 nucleotides align to TRBD2. CDR3 in amino acids: CASSEASGGADTQYF. Written as DNA, the CDR3 is TGTGCCAGCAGTGAAGCTAGCGGGGGGGCAGATACGCAGTATTTT.